A single sample gave rise to the 8 T cell receptor beta chains below, sequenced in a study of regulatory T cells in long-lasting Graves disease. Time point given: newly diagnosed GD, antithyroid drugs for less than 3 months. Construction of the TCR library relied on RNA isolated from PBMCs. Libraries of TCR beta came from iRepertoire HTBI primers plus Arm-PCR of CDR3 regions. One entry per CDR3 protein results from TCRdb running MiXCR on the multiplex PCR reads. The sample has about 620,000 distinct CDR3 sequences; roughly 15% are singletons. The sample was also linked to a second study, of T cells in Graves' hyperthyroidism and ophthalmopathy.

The material sequenced was peripheral blood mononuclear cells (PBMCs), taken at new diagnosis, from a patient treated with antithyroid drugs. These receptors came from a woman aged 25 to 45 with Graves disease.

This clonotype turned up a few times. This chain uses TRBV14 with TRBJ1-4, with D unclear. Germline V gene data show CDR1 as SGHDN and CDR2 as FVKESK. This CDR3 spans 15 amino acids. V lost 4 bases to trimming and J lost 8 bases, with 17 bases between them. The CDR3 nucleotides are TGTGCCAGCAGCCCCCGCCTAACGACTGGGGAAAAACTGTTTTTT. Protein sequence: CASSPRLTTGEKLFF.

This clonotype has only a few counts. The chain links TRBV5-1 to TRBJ2-1, with unresolved D. Germline values: CDR1 SGHRS, CDR2 YFSETQ. Trimming shortened V by 0 bases and J by 0 bases, and 10 bases separated the two germline ends. This CDR3 is built from 16 residues. CDR3 sequence reads: CASSLVDVSSYNEQFF. The CDR3 DNA reads as TGCGCCAGCAGCTTGGTAGACGTAAGCTCCTACAATGAGCAGTTCTTC.

CDR3 coding DNA: TGTGCCTCGCTGGACAGGGGGCGCCGAGAAAAACTGTTTTTT. Its translation: CASLDRGRREKLFF. The V and J genes are TRBV30 and TRBJ1-4; 11 bases fit TRBD1. Trimming cost V 7 bases and J 8 bases; bases outside gene matches: 9. CDR3 size: 14 residues. CDR1 is GTSNPN, CDR2 SVGIG, per germline (reference sequence).

The rearrangement joins TRBV5-1 to TRBJ2-7, with a tentative D call TRBD1 (5 bases). Germline V gene data show CDR1 as SGHRS and CDR2 as YFSETQ. CDR3 length: 13 residues. Trimming pared 2 bases from V and 6 bases from J, leaving 12 bases between. The CDR3 loop is CASSFPGTGEQYF. CDR3 DNA: TGCGCCAGCAGCTTCCCCGGCACAGGCGAGCAGTACTTC.

Concerning this clonotype itself: A read error may explain this, as a much larger clone is one base away. Here the CDR3 omits its conserved ending phenylalanine or tryptophan, so a read error is the likely source. The rearrangement uses TRBV28 and TRBJ2-7; D possibly corresponds to TRBD1 (6 bases). The V gene's germline CDR1 is MDHEN and CDR2 SYDVKM. CDR3 length: 19 residues. Trimming removed 1 base at V and 0 bases at J, with 22 bases between. CDR3 coding DNA: TGTGCCAGCAGTTTATACCCGAAATTTCCAGGGGCCCACTCCTACGAGCAGTACTCC. This codes for CASSLYPKFPGAHSYEQYS.

V and J are TRBV3-1 and TRBJ2-5, with 8 bases matching TRBD2. V shed 3 bases and J 5 bases; nucleotides not matched to a gene: 11. The germline gives CDR1 LGHDT, CDR2 YNNKEL (reference sequence). The CDR3 covers 16 residues. The CDR3 sequence: CASSHTGTRVAETQYF. CDR3 nucleotides: TGTGCCAGCAGCCATACCGGGACTAGGGTAGCCGAGACCCAGTACTTC.

This clonotype was recorded a few times. The gene calls are TRBV12-3 or TRBV12-4 and TRBJ2-7, with D perhaps matching TRBD1 (5 bases). The CDR3 sequence is 15 residues long. V was trimmed by 4 bases and J by 3 bases, leaving 16 bases between them. This chain's CDR3 is CASSWIGRADYEQYF. The CDR3 nucleotides are TGTGCCAGCAGTTGGATAGGCAGGGCGGACTACGAGCAGTACTTC.

Turning to this clonotype: A clone one base away is much larger, so this may be a read error. The rearrangement joins TRBV7-8 to TRBJ2-3; weak D call: TRBD1 (5 bases). Germline lookup yields CDR1 SGHVS and CDR2 FQNEAQ. This CDR3 is built from 12 residues. The ends were cut back, 6 bases at V and 5 bases at J, with 9 bases in the middle. As DNA, the CDR3 is TGTGCCAGCAGATCGGACATAGATACGCAGTATTTT. It yields the protein CASRSDIDTQYF.